This entry lists 8 T cell receptor beta chains sequenced from one sample in a study of blood T cell repertoires in COVID-19. The table came from immunoSEQ multiplex PCR; TCRdb's copy has only in-frame clones and leaves some out. The repertoire consists of 95,000 to 120,000 clones, with around nine tenths occurring once and the leading ten covering roughly 8.4%. The material sequenced was peripheral blood. The origin of the receptors is a woman in her seventies who had recovered from COVID-19.

The CDR3 nucleotides are TGTGCCAGCAGCCCCATACAGGTCCGCTATGGCTACACCTTC. Protein: CASSPIQVRYGYTF. The V call is TRBV7-8, the J call TRBJ1-2, with a tentative D call TRBD1 (5 bases). This CDR3 is 14 amino acids long. Germline V lookup: CDR1 SGHVS, CDR2 FQNEAQ. V gave up 5 bases and J gave up 4 bases, with 14 bases separating them.

This rearrangement joins TRBV28 to TRBJ1-2, with D hard to call. The CDR3 has 14 amino acids. Trimming stripped 8 bases from V and 0 bases from J, with 13 bases between. Germline CDR1 and CDR2: MDHEN and SYDVKM. In DNA, the CDR3 is TGTGCCAGCGGCGGTTTTAGGCCTAACTATGGCTACACCTTC. This sequence encodes CASGGFRPNYGYTF.

This clone has just one count. The rearrangement joins TRBV24-1 to TRBJ2-2; D might be TRBD1 (6 bases). Germline CDR1 KGHDR, CDR2 SFDVKD. The V end was cut by 4 bases, the J end by 5 bases, with 13 bases between. This CDR3 is 15 amino acids long. The CDR3, as DNA: TGTGCCACCAGTGACGCCCTACAGGGAACCGGGGAGCTGTTTTTT. Protein sequence: CATSDALQGTGELFF.

This rearrangement joins TRBV5-1 to TRBJ1-5, with D possibly TRBD1 on 5 matching bases. The germline V gene encodes CDR1 SGHRS and CDR2 YFSETQ. This CDR3 spans 13 amino acids. Trimming took off 0 bases at V and 6 bases at J, with 7 bases between the two ends. The DNA of the CDR3 is TGCGCCAGCAGCTTGGTGGGGGGTCAGCCCCAGCATTTT. Translating it yields CASSLVGGQPQHF.

V is TRBV7-2 and J is TRBJ2-7, with a weak D call TRBD2 (5 bases). Germline CDR1 and CDR2: SGHTA and FQGNSA. The CDR3 has 15 residues. V was clipped by 2 bases and J by 2 bases, with 13 bases between them. Here the CDR3 reads CASSLLRRGTYEQYF. CDR3 in DNA: TGTGCCAGCAGCTTACTCCGACGGGGAACCTACGAGCAGTACTTC.

V is TRBV7-8 and J is TRBJ1-5; D unclear. Germline V lookup: CDR1 SGHVS, CDR2 FQNEAQ. Between the trimmed V and J ends, which lost 3 bases and 3 bases, there was a span of 18 bases. The CDR3 is made up of 17 amino acids. The DNA for the CDR3 is TGTGCCAGCAGCTTGAGCACCATCCGACACCCCAATCAGCCCCAGCATTTT. This encodes CASSLSTIRHPNQPQHF.

The V and J genes are TRBV7-2 and TRBJ2-5, with 11 bases fitting TRBD1. The length of the CDR3 is 18 residues. Germline CDR1 is SGHTA and CDR2 is FQGNSA. V gave up 3 bases and J gave up 5 bases; unmatched junction bases: 14. The CDR3 DNA reads TGTGCCAGCAGCTTTCGGTGGACAGGGGGCGTTTTGGGGGAGACCCAGTACTTC. This sequence encodes CASSFRWTGGVLGETQYF.

The chain combines TRBV27 with TRBJ1-5, with 8 bases fitting TRBD1. This CDR3 contains 19 residues. CDR1 MNHEY and CDR2 SMNVEV come from the germline V gene (reference sequence). V shed 4 bases and J 2 bases; nucleotides not matched to a gene: 16. CDR3 sequence reads: CASSSRVGTGSLGNQPQHF. Here the CDR3 DNA reads TGTGCCAGCAGTTCAAGGGTAGGGACAGGCTCACTTGGCAATCAGCCCCAGCATTTT.